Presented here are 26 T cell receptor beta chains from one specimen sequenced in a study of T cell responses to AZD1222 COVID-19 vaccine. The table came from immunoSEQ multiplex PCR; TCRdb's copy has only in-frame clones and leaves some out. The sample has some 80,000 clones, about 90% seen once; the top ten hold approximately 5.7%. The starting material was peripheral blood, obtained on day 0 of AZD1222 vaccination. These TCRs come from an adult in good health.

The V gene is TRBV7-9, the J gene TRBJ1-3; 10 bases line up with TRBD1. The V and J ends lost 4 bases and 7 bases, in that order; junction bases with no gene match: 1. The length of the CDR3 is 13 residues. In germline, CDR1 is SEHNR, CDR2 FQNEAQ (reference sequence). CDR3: CASSSGQGNTIYF. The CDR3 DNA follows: TGTGCCAGCAGCTCGGGACAGGGGAACACCATATATTTT.

The CDR3 sequence is CASSLLGGGDSPLHF. CDR3 sequence (DNA): TGTGCCAGCAGCCTCCTCGGGGGAGGGGATTCACCCCTCCACTTT. The rearrangement uses TRBV7-3 and TRBJ1-6; D possibly corresponds to TRBD1 (5 bases). Germline CDR1 and CDR2: SGHTA and FQGTGA. The V and J ends lost 5 bases and 8 bases respectively, with 16 bases between them. The CDR3 is 15 residues long.

CDR3 DNA sequence: TGTGCCACCAGCAGAGTTCTAGAGGAGCAGTACTTC. It encodes CATSRVLEEQYF. V gene TRBV15 combines with J gene TRBJ2-7; D remains ambiguous. V lost 1 base and J lost 7, with 8 bases in between. The CDR3 is 12 amino acids. Looked up from germline, CDR1 is LNHNV and CDR2 is YYDKDF (reference sequence).

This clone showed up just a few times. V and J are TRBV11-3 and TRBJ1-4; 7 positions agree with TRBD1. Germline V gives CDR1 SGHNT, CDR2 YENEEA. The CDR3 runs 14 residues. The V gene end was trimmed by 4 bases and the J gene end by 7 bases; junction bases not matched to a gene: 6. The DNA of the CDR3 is TGTGCCAGCAGCTCCGGACAGGTAGGTGAAAAACTGTTTTTT. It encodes CASSSGQVGEKLFF.

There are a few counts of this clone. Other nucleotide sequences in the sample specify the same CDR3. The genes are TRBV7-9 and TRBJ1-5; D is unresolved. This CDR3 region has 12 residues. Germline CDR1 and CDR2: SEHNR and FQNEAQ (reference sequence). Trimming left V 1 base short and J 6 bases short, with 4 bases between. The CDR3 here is CASSLGGQPQHF. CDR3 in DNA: TGTGCCAGCAGCTTAGGAGGTCAGCCCCAGCATTTT.

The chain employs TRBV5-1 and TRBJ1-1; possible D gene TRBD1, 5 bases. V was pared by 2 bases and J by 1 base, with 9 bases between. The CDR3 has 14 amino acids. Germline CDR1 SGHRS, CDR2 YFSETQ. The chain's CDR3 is CASSFRATNTEAFF. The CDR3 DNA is TGCGCCAGCAGCTTCAGGGCCACGAACACTGAAGCTTTCTTT. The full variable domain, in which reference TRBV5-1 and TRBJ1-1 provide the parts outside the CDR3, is KAGVTQTPRYLIKTRGQQVTLSCSPISGHRSVSWYQQTPGQGLQFLFEYFSETQRNKGNFPGRFSGRQFSNSRSEMNVSTLELGDSALYLCASSFRATNTEAFFGQGTRLTVV.

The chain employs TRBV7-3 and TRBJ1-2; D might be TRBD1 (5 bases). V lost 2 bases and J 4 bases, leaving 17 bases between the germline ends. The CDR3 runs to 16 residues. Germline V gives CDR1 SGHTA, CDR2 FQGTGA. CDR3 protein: CASSLGSGQGVYGYTF. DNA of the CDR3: TGTGCCAGCAGCTTAGGATCCGGGCAGGGTGTCTATGGCTACACCTTC.

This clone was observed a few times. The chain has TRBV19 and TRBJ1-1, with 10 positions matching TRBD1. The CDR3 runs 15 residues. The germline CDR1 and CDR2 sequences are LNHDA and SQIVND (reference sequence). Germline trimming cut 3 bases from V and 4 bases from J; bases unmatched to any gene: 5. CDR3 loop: CASSMDRGRATEAFF. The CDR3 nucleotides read TGTGCCAGTAGTATGGACAGGGGGAGGGCCACTGAAGCTTTCTTT. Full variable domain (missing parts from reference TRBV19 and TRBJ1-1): DGGITQSPKYLFRKEGQNVTLSCEQNLNHDAMYWYRQDPGQGLRLIYYSQIVNDFQKGDIAEGYSVSREKKESFPLTVTSAQKNPTAFYLCASSMDRGRATEAFFGQGTRLTVV.

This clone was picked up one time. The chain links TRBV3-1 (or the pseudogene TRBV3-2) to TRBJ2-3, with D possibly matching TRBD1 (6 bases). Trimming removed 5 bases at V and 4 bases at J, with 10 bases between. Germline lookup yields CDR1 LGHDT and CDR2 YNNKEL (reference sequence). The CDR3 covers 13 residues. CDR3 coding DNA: TGTGCCAGCAGCACACAGGGATCAGATACGCAGTATTTT. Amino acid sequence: CASSTQGSDTQYF.

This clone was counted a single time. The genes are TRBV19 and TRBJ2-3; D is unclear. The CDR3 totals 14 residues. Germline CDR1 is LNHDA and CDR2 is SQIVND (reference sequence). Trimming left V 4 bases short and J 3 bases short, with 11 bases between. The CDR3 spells CASSRAAITDTQYF. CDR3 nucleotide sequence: TGTGCCAGTAGTAGGGCAGCGATTACAGATACGCAGTATTTT.

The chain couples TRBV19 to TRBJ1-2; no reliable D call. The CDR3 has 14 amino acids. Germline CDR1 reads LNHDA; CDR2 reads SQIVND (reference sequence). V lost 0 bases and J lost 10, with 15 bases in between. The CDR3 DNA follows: TGTGCCAGTAGTATAGATCATAGGGTCGAGGACTACACCTTC. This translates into CASSIDHRVEDYTF.

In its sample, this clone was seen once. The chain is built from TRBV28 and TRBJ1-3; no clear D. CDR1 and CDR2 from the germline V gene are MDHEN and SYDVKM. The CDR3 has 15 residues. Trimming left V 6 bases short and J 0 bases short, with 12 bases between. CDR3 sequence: CASSLNPYSGNTIYF. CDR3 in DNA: TGTGCCAGCAGCCTCAACCCTTACTCTGGAAACACCATATATTTT.

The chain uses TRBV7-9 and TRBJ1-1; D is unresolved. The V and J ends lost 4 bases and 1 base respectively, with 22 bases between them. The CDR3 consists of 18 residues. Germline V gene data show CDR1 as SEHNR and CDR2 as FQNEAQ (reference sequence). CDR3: CASSSPHLWRSPNTEAFF. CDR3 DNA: TGTGCCAGCAGCTCCCCTCATCTTTGGAGGAGCCCGAACACTGAAGCTTTCTTT.

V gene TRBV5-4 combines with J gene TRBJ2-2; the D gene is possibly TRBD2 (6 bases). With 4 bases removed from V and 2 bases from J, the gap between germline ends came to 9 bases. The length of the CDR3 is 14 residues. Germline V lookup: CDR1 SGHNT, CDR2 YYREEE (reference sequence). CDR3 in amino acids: CASSAGPNTGELFF. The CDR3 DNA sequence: TGTGCCAGCAGCGCGGGACCTAACACCGGGGAGCTGTTTTTT. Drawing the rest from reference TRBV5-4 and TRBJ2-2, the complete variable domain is ETGVTQSPTHLIKTRGQQVTLRCSSQSGHNTVSWYQQALGQGPQFIFQYYREEENGRGNFPPRFSGLQFPNYSSELNVNALELDDSALYLCASSAGPNTGELFFGEGSRLTVL.

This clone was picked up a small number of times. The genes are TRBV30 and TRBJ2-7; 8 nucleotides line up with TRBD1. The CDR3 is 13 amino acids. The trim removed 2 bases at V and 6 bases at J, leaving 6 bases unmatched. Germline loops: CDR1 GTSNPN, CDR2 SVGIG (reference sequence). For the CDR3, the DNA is TGTGCCTGGAGTCGATCACAGGGGGGCGAGCAGTACTTC. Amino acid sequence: CAWSRSQGGEQYF.

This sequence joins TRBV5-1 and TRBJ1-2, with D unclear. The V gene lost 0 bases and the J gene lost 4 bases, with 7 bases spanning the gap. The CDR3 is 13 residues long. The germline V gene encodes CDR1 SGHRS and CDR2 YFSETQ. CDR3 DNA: TGCGCCAGCAGCTTGGGTGACGCCTATGGCTACACCTTC. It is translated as CASSLGDAYGYTF.

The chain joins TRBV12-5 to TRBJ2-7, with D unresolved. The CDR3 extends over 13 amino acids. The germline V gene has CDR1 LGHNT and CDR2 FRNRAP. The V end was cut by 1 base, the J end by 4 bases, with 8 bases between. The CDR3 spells CASGLGVGYEQYF. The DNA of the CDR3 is TGTGCTAGTGGTTTGGGGGTAGGGTACGAGCAGTACTTC.

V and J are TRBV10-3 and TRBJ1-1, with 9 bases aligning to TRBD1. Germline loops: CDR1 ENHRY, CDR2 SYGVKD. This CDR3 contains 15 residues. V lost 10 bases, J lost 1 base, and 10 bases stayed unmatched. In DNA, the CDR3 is TGTGCCACGATCCAGCCGGGACAGGGGAACACTGAAGCTTTCTTT. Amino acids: CATIQPGQGNTEAFF.

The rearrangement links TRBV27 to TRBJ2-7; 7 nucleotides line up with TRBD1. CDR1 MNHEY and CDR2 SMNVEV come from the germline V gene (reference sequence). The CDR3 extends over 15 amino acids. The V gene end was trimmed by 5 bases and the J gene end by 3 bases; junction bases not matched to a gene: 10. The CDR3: CASSLQDRRLYEQYF. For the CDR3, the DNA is TGTGCCAGCAGTCTCCAGGACAGGAGACTCTACGAGCAGTACTTC.

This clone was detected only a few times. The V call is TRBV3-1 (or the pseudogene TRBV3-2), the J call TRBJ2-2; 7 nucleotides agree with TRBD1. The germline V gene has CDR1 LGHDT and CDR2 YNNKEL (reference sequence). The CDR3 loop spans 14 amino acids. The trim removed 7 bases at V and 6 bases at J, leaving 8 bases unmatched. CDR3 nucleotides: TGTGCCAGCAACCCTTACAGGGGTTCCGGGGAGCTGTTTTTT. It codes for CASNPYRGSGELFF.

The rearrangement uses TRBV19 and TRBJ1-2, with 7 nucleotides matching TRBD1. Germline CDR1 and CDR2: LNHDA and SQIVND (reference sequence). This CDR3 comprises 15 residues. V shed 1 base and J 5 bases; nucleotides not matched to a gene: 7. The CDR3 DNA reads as TGTGCCAGTAGTATAGGAACCGGGACAGAGTATGGCTACACCTTC. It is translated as CASSIGTGTEYGYTF.

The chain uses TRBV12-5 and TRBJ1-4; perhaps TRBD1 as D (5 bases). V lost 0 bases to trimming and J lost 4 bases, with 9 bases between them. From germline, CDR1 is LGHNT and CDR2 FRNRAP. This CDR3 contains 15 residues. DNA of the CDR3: TGTGCTAGTGGTTTGGTACCGGGGGATAATGAAAAACTGTTTTTT. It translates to CASGLVPGDNEKLFF.

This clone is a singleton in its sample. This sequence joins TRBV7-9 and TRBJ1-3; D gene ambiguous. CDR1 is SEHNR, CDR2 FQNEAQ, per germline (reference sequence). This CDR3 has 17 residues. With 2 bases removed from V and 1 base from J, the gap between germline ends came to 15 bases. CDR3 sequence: CASSLYPPNLSGNTIYF. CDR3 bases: TGTGCCAGCAGCTTATACCCCCCGAACCTATCTGGAAACACCATATATTTT.

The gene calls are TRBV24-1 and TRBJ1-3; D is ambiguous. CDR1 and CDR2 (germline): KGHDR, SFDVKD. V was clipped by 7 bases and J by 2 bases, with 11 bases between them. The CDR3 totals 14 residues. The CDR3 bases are TGTGCCACCAGCCAGCGAGTAACTGGAAACACCATATATTTT. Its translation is CATSQRVTGNTIYF.

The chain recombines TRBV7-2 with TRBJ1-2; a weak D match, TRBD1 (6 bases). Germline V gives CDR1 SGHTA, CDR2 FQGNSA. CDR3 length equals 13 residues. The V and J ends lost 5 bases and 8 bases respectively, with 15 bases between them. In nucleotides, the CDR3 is TGTGCCAGCAGCCCGGGGACGCAGGGGGGCTACACCTTC. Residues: CASSPGTQGGYTF. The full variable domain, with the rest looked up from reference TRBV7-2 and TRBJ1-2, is GAGVSQSPSNKVTEKGKDVELRCDPISGHTALYWYRQSLGQGLEFLIYFQGNSAPDKSGLPSDRFSAERTGGSVSTLTIQRTQQEDSAVYLCASSPGTQGGYTFGSGTRLTVV.

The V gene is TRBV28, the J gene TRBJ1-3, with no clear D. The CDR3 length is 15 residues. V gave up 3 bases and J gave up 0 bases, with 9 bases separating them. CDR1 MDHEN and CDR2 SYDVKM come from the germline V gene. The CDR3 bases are TGTGCCAGCAGTTTCGACGGTTACTCTGGAAACACCATATATTTT. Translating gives CASSFDGYSGNTIYF. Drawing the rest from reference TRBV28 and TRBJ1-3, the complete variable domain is DVKVTQSSRYLVKRTGEKVFLECVQDMDHENMFWYRQDPGLGLRLIYFSYDVKMKEKGDIPEGYSVSREKKERFSLILESASTNQTSMYLCASSFDGYSGNTIYFGEGSWLTVV.